Sequencing of this TCR beta chain was carried out in a study of shared clonotypes between healthy human individuals. Sequencing used immunoSEQ multiplex PCR; TCRdb keeps in-frame clones, though not all of them. This sample has about 2.1 million clones, with roughly 93% found just once. This CDR3 comprises 15 residues. Trimming left V 5 bases short and J 0 bases short, with 11 bases between. The germline CDR1 and CDR2 sequences are MNHEY and SMNVEV (reference sequence). The naive CD8 fraction comprised CD45RO-negative cells positively selected for CCR7 and excluded terminally differentiated effector memory CD45RA+ cells.

The V and J genes are TRBV27 and TRBJ1-5; D not certain. This TCR came from a man aged 18 to 30 in good health. Some clones in this sample may be carry-over from other donors' samples. The sequenced sample was naive CD8+ T cells from PBMCs. The CDR3 reads CASSPTPYSNQPQHF. Written as DNA, the CDR3 is TGTGCCAGCAGTCCGACCCCTTATAGCAATCAGCCCCAGCATTTT.